This T cell receptor (beta chain) was identified in a study of blood T cell repertoires in COVID-19. Across the study: Some COVID-19 samples were acute and others convalescent; all came from the United States, Italy and Spain. In each case, the material was cDNA or gDNA derived from T cells, B-cell-depleted T cells, or PBMCs.

The germline gives CDR1 MGHRA, CDR2 YSYEKL. The CDR3 consists of 14 residues. Trimming took off 1 base at V and 10 bases at J, with 13 bases between the two ends. This clone was counted between two and nine times. Source study methods: Nucleated cell counts were estimated from reference gene primer amplification. Using immunoSEQ multiplex PCR, the repertoire was profiled, and TCRdb retains in-frame clones only, with some absent. V and J calls and clone size are as listed in that table; D and trimming were resolved from the DNA. The sample lists about 140,000 clones, around 78% occurring once. The origin of this receptor is a woman of 80 years or more with active or convalescent COVID-19. Sequenced sample: peripheral blood. This chain connects TRBV4-1 to TRBJ1-4, with D unclear. The CDR3: CASSQGRVSGKLFF. CDR3 DNA sequence: TGCGCCAGCAGCCAAGGGCGGGTTTCGGGAAAACTGTTTTTT.